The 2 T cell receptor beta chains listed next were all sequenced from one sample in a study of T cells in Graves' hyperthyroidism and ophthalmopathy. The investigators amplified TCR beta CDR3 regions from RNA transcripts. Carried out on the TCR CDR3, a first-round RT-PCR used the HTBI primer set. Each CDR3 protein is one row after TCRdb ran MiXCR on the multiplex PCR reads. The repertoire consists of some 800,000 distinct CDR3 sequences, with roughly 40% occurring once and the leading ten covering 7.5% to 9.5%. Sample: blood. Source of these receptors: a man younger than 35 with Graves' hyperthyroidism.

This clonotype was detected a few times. The CDR3 loop is CASTSWDTEAFF. The CDR3 DNA is TGTGCCAGCACCTCCTGGGACACTGAAGCTTTCTTT. The chain combines TRBV12-3 or TRBV12-4 with TRBJ1-1, with D unresolved. The CDR3 is made up of 12 amino acids. V dropped 7 bases and J dropped 3 bases, with 9 bases sitting between them.

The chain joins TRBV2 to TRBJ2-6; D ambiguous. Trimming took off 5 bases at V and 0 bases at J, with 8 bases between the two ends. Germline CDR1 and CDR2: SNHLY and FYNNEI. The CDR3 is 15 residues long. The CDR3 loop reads CASSTTASGANVLTF. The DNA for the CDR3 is TGTGCCAGCAGTACCACAGCCTCTGGGGCCAACGTCCTGACTTTC.